This T cell receptor (beta chain) is from a study of blood T cell repertoires in COVID-19. Clones were read by immunoSEQ multiplex PCR, and TCRdb kept only the in-frame ones, dropping some. This table has about 150,000 clones, roughly 82% appearing once. The CDR3 runs to 16 residues. V was pared by 4 bases and J by 4 bases, with 19 bases between. Germline values: CDR1 SGHRS, CDR2 YFSETQ. V is TRBV5-1 and J is TRBJ2-3; D perhaps matches TRBD1 (6 bases). The clonotype comes from a man aged 65-85 years with acute or convalescent COVID-19. Material for sequencing was peripheral blood. CDR3 sequence: CASSVQGFALADTQYF. In DNA, the CDR3 is TGCGCCAGCAGCGTACAGGGCTTTGCTCTTGCAGATACGCAGTATTTT.